The clone carrying this T cell receptor (beta chain) was picked up one time. Its specificity is not known. Germline CDR1 and CDR2: MGHDK and SYGVNS. CDR3 length equals 13 residues. V gave up 4 bases and J gave up 1 base, with 7 bases separating them. The sample is drawn from a study of vaccination and CD4 T cells after COVID-19. Study-level background: Comprising six males and four females, the convalescent participants counted two Hispanic individuals among them.

The Oncomine TCR Beta short-read assay was applied to DNA of cultured CD4+ T cells. TCRdb re-derived calls from the PCR reads in MiXCR, one entry per CDR3 protein. The repertoire includes 11,000 to 15,000 distinct CDR3 sequences, around 59% of them detected once, and just under 20% sits in the top ten. Treatment noted: approximately 9-day PBMC culture with coronavirus spike peptide pools or control peptides (ViraFEST assay). Peptide pool stimulation in ViraFEST expanded antigen-specific T cells, whose TCRs were then sequenced. The sequence derives from a human donor who had recovered from COVID-19. The material sequenced was CD4+ T cells from blood, cultured in vitro. This sequence joins TRBV25-1 and TRBJ1-1, with unresolved D. The DNA of the CDR3 is TGTGCCAGCAGTGGCTCAGAGAACACTGAAGCTTTCTTT. Protein: CASSGSENTEAFF.